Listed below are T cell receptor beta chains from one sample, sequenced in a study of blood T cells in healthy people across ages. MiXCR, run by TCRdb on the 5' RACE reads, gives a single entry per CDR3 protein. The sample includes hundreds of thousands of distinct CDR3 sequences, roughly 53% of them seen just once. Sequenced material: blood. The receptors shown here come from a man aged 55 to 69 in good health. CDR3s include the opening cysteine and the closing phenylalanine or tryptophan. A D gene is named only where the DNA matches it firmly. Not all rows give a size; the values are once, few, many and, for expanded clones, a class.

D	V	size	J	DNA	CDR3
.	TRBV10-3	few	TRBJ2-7	TGTGCCATCAGTGAAATGAGCGTTAGCTCCTACGAGCAGTACTTC	CAISEMSVSSYEQYF
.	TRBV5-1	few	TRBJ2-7	TGCGCCAACTACGGCGCTAGGAGCTCCTACGAGCAGTACTTC	CANYGARSSYEQYF
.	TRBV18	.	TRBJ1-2	TGTGCCAGCTCACCAATGACAGCTGACTACACCTTC	CASSPMTADYTF
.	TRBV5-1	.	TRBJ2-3	TGCGCCAGCAGTTTTGTGCATCCGGGACAAGCGGGGACAGATACGCAGTATTTT	CASSFVHPGQAGTDTQYF
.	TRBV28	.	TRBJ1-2	TGTGCCAGCAGTTGGGCAGGCCTCGGGCCTTCGGGGGTGGGCTACACCTTC	CASSWAGLGPSGVGYTF
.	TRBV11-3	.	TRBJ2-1	TGTGCCAGCAGCAGCCTAAGGGGCGGTGAGCAGTTCTTC	CASSSLRGGEQFF
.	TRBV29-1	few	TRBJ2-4	TGCAGCGCCACCGGGACCCTCGGAAACATTCAGTACTTC	CSATGTLGNIQYF
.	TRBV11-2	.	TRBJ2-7	TGTGCCAGCAGCTCCGGGGCCTGCAAGCAGTACTTC	CASSSGACKQYF
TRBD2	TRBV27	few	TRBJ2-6	TGTGCCAGCAGTATACGGGGGGCTGGGGCCAACGTCCTGACTTTC	CASSIRGAGANVLTF
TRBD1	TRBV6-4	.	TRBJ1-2	TGTGCCAGCAGTGTTACAGGGGATGGAGGCTACACCTTC	CASSVTGDGGYTF
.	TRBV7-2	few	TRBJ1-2	TGTGCCAGCAGCGTACCCCGGACCTATGGCTACACCTTC	CASSVPRTYGYTF
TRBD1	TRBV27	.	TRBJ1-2	TGTGCCAGCAGTTCGACAGGGGGCAGATTGTATGGCTACACCTTC	CASSSTGGRLYGYTF
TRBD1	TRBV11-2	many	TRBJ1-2	TGTGCCAGCAGTCAAGGACAGGACTATGGCTACACCTTC	CASSQGQDYGYTF
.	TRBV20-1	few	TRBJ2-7	TGCAGTGCTAGAGGAAAATGGGATTTTGGCGAGCAGTACTTC	CSARGKWDFGEQYF
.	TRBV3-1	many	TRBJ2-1	TGTGCCAGCGGAGTCTCGGTTGCCAACAATGAGCAGTTCTTC	CASGVSVANNEQFF
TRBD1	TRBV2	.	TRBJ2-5	TGTGCCAGCAGTGTTGGCAGGGGGATCGAGACCCAGTACTTC	CASSVGRGIETQYF
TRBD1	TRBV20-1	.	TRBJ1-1	TGCAGTGCAGAACAGGGGGCCTACACTGAAGCTTTCTTT	CSAEQGAYTEAFF
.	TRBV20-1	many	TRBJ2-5	TGCAGTGCTAGTTGGGCGGGGGCGAAAGAGACCCAGTACTTC	CSASWAGAKETQYF
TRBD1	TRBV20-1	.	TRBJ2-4	TGCAGTGCTAGAGTCCCGGGACAGGGTCCAGGCAAAAACATTCAGTACTTC	CSARVPGQGPGKNIQYF
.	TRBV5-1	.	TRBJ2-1	TGTGCCAGCAGTGGGACCGCCTACAATGAGCAGTTCTTC	CASSGTAYNEQFF
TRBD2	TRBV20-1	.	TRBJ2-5	TGCAGTGCTAGAGATTTTCAGCGGGGGGGCGGGGAGACCCAGTACTTC	CSARDFQRGGGETQYF
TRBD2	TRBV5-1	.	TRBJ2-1	TGCGCCAGCAGCAGCGGACTAGCGGAATACAATGAGCAGTTCTTC	CASSSGLAEYNEQFF
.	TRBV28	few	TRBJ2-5	TGTGCCAGCAGCCGTAGCCAGGGTCGGAGGGAGACCCAGTACTTC	CASSRSQGRRETQYF
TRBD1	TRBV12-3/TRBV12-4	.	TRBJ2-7	TGTGCCAGCAGTCCTCAGGACAGGGGGAACGAGCAGTACTTC	CASSPQDRGNEQYF
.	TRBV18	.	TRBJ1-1	TGTGCCAGCTCCCACGGACGGAACACTGAAGCTTTCTTT	CASSHGRNTEAFF
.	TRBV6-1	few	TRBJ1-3	TGTGCCAGCAGTACCGGGACGGACCGCTCTGGAAACACCATATATTTT	CASSTGTDRSGNTIYF
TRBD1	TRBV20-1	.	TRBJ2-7	TGCAGTGCTAGTGGAGACAGGGCAGGGCAGTACTTC	CSASGDRAGQYF
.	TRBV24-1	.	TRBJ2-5	TGTGCCACCCGTGATCCCGGACAGAAGGAGACCCAGTACTTC	CATRDPGQKETQYF
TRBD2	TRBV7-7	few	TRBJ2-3	TGTGCCAGCAGCCCCGCGGGGGGCGCAGATACGCAGTATTTT	CASSPAGGADTQYF
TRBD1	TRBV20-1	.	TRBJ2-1	TGCAGTGCTACCTCCGGACAGGGGAGCGGCAATGAGCAGTTCTTC	CSATSGQGSGNEQFF
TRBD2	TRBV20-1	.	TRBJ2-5	TGCAGTGCTAGCCCTAGCGGGGGGGACTTGTACCAAGAGACCCAGTACTTC	CSASPSGGDLYQETQYF
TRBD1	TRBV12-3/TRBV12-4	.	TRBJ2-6	TGTGCCAGCAGTTTAGTGACAGGGTCCTACTCTGGGGCCAACGTCCTGACTTTC	CASSLVTGSYSGANVLTF
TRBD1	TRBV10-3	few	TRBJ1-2	TGTGCCAGCGGGGACAGGGTCAAAAATGGCTACACCTTC	CASGDRVKNGYTF
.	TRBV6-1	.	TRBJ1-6	TGTGCCAGCAGTGAAGGGACAAATTCACCCCTCCACTTT	CASSEGTNSPLHF
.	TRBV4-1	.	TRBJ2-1	TGCGCCAGCAGCCAAGATCTAGGGGGTGGGTCCTACAATGAGCAGTTCTTC	CASSQDLGGGSYNEQFF
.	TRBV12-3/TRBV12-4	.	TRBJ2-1	TGTGCCAGCAGTCCAGACCTCACAGGGTTAAATGAGCAGTTCTTC	CASSPDLTGLNEQFF
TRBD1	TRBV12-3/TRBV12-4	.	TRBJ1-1	TGTGCCAGCAGCCTCCGTTGGGACAGGGGTGAAGCTTTCTTT	CASSLRWDRGEAFF
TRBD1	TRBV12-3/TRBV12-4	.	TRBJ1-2	TGTGCCAGCAGCCGGACAGGTCCGGGCTACACCTTC	CASSRTGPGYTF
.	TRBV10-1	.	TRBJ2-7	TGCGCCAGCAGTGATGGCACTTCCTACGAGCAGTACTTC	CASSDGTSYEQYF
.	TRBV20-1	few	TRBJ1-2	TGCAGTGCTGGCCGGCAGGGTCATGGCTACACCTTC	CSAGRQGHGYTF
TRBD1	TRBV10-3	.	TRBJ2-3	TGTGCCATCAAAGGGGACAGGGTCACAGATACGCAGTATTTT	CAIKGDRVTDTQYF
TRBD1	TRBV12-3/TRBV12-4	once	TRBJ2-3	TGTGCCAGCAGCCCATCAAGCAGGGGGAAAACAGATACGCAGTATTTT	CASSPSSRGKTDTQYF